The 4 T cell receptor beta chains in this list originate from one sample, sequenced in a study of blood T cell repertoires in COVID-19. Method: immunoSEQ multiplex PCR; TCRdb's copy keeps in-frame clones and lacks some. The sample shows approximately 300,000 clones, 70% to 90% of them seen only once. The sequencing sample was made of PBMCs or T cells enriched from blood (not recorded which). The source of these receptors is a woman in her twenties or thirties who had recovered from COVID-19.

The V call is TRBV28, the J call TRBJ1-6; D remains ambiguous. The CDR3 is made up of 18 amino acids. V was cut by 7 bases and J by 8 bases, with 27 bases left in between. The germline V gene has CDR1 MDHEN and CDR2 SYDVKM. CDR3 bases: TGTGCCAGCACCACCTGGTATAAGAGGAAGCCCACCGATTCACCCCTCCACTTT. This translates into CASTTWYKRKPTDSPLHF.

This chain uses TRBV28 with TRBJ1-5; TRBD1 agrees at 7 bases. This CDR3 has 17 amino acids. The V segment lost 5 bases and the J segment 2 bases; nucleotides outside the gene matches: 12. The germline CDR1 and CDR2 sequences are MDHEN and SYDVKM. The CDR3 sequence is CASSPAGAQGGNQPQHF. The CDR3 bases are TGTGCCAGCAGTCCAGCGGGGGCTCAGGGGGGCAATCAGCCCCAGCATTTT.

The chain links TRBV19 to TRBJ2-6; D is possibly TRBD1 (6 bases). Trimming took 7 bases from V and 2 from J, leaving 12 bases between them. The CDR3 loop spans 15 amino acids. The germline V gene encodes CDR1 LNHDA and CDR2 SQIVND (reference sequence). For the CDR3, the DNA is TGTGCCAGTACCAATTACAGGGCTGGGGCCAACGTCCTGACTTTC. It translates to CASTNYRAGANVLTF.

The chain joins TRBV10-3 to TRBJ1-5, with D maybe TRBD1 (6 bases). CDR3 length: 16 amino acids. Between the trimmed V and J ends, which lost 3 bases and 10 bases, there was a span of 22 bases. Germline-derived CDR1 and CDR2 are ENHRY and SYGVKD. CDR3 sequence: CAISEADKGGFGPQHF. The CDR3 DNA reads TGTGCCATCAGTGAAGCCGACAAAGGGGGTTTTGGTCCCCAGCATTTT.